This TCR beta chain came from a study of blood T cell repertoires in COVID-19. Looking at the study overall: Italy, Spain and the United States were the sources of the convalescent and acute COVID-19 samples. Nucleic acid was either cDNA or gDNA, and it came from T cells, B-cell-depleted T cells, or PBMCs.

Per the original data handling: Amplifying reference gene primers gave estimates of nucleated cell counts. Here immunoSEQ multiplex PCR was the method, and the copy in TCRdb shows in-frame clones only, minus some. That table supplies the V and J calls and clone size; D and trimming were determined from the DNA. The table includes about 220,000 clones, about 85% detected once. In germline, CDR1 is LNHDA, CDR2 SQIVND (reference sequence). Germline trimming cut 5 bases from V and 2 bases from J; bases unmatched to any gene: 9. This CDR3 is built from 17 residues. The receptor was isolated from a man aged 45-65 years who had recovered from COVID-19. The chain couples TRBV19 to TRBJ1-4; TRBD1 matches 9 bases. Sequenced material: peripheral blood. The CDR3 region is CASSSRDRGITNEKLFF. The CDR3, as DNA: TGTGCCAGTAGTTCCCGTGACAGGGGGATTACTAATGAAAAACTGTTTTTT.